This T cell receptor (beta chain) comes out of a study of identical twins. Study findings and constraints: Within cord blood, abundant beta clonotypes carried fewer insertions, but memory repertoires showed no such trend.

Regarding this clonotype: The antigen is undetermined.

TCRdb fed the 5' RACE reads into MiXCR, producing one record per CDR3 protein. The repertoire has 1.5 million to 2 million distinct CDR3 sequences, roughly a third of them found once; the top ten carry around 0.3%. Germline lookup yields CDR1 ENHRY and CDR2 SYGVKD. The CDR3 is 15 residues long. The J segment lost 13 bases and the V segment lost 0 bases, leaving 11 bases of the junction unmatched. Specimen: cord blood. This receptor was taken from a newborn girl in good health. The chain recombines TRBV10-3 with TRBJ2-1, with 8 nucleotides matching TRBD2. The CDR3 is CAISESSGTGETQFF. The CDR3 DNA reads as TGTGCCATCAGTGAGTCTAGCGGGACCGGTGAGACCCAGTTCTTC.